A single T cell receptor (beta chain) is shown here with its context. Which antigen it targets is not known. Per-base quality was not reported, and no clone a single base away is much larger than it. The data derive from a study of blood T cell repertoires in COVID-19 (dated by TCRdb to the early 2020s). Regarding the complete study: Collaborator samples came from the United States, Italy and Spain and covered acute and convalescent phases of COVID-19. The samples were drawn from the first 160 participants of the ongoing ImmuneRACE study and from some 1,300 subjects provided by 6 global collaborators. The repertoires were released in a freely available public database intended as a resource for research on the immune response to SARS-CoV-2. A de-identified subject ID, COVID-19 status, age in years and sex were almost always included in the sample metadata. Deeply sampled blood TCRbeta repertoires from subjects exposed to, actively infected with, or recovered from COVID-19 were included in the dataset. Where HLA class I and class II types were available, the types were taken from metadata supplied by the sample provider, not from assay-based typing. The prospective study material was composed of cDNA or gDNA derived from T cells, B-cell-depleted T cells, or PBMCs. Results and caveats for the whole study, not just this receptor: Clinical and demographic metadata were provided uncurated, with the amount varying by source and participant.

The immunoSEQ Assay, a bias-controlled multiplex PCR, was used to amplify TCRbeta CDR3 regions from genomic DNA. The authors' analysis ran thus. Within the assay, amplification of reference gene primers was used to estimate how many nucleated cells each sample contained. To quantify the absolute abundance of each unique TCRbeta CDR3 rearrangement, sequence reads were collapsed and filtered. For each sample, productive Simpson clonality was calculated as the square root of Simpson's diversity index over productive rearrangements. TCRdb's version of the immuneACCESS table is confined to in-frame rearrangements and falls short of the full clone set. An unresolved V gene accounts for under half of the shortfall where checked; the remainder is of unknown origin. The V and J calls and the clone size are those of that table, but D and trimming were determined from the DNA. For this sample the table gives a few hundred thousand clones, of which approximately 83% were detected only once. The top ten clonotypes cover approximately 4.2% of the sample.

Participants in the prospective study were enrolled through a virtual design, were aged 18 to 89 years, and lived in 24 United States geographic areas. To assign participants to cohorts, the prospective study relied on clinical history that participants themselves reported in a screening survey and a study questionnaire. Recovered participants in ImmuneRACE Cohort 3 were defined by two consecutive negative NP/OP PCR tests, clearance by a healthcare professional, or resolution of symptoms. Each participant in the prospective study had whole blood, serum and a nasopharyngeal or oropharyngeal swab collected by mobile phlebotomists. Participants in the prospective study had the option to provide additional blood draws and questionnaires over an approximately 2-month period. Before DNA extraction, prospective study blood samples were shipped either frozen or at room temperature. The germline V gene specifies KGHSH as CDR1 and LQKENI as CDR2. V is shortened by 0 bases, J by 9 bases, and the region joining them spans 12 bases. Taken from cysteine to phenylalanine, the CDR3 has 14 residues. Just the 42-base CDR3 DNA is kept, in frame starting at base 1.

The rearrangement joined TRBV18 to TRBJ1-5, with no D gene named confidently. The sample comprised PBMCs or T cells enriched from blood (not recorded which). The clonotype comes from a woman in her 30s who had recovered from COVID-19. The CDR3 reads CASSPPGGGGPQHF. The nucleotide sequence is TGTGCCAGCTCACCACCGGGAGGAGGTGGGCCCCAGCATTTT. Supplemented by the reference TRBV18 and TRBJ1-5 proteins around the CDR3, the complete variable domain is NAGVMQNPRHLVRRRGQEARLRCSPMKGHSHVYWYRQLPEEGLKFMVYLQKENIIDESGMPKERFSAEFPKEGPSILRIQQVVRGDSAAYFCASSPPGGGGPQHFGDGTRLSIL.